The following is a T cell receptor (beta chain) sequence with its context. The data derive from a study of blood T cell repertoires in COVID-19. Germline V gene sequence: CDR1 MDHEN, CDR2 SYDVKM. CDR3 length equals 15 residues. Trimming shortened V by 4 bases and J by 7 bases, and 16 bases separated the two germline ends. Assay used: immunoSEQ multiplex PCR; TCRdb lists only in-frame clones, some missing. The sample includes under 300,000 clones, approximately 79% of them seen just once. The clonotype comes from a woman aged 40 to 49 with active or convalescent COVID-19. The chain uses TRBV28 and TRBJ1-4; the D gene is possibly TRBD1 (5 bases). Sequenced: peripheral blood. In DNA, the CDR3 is TGTGCCAGCAGTTCAGGCCGGGGGGGGAGTGAAAAACTGTTTTTT. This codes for CASSSGRGGSEKLFF. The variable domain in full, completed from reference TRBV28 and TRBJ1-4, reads DVKVTQSSRYLVKRTGEKVFLECVQDMDHENMFWYRQDPGLGLRLIYFSYDVKMKEKGDIPEGYSVSREKKERFSLILESASTNQTSMYLCASSSGRGGSEKLFFGSGTQLSVL.